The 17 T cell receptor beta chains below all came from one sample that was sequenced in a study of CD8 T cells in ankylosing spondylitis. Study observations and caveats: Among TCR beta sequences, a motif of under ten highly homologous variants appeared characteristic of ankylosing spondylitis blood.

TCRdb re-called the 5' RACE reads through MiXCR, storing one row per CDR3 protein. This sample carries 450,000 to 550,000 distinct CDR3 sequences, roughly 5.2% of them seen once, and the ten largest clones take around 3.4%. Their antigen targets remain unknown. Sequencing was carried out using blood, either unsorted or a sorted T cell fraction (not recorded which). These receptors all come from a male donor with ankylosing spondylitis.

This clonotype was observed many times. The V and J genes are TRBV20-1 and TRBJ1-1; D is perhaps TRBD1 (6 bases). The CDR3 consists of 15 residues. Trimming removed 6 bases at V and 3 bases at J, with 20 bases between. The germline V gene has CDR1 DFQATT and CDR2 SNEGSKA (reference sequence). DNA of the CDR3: TGCAGTGCCAAGGACGTAGACAGGCTAGACACTGAAGCTTTCTTT. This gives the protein CSAKDVDRLDTEAFF.

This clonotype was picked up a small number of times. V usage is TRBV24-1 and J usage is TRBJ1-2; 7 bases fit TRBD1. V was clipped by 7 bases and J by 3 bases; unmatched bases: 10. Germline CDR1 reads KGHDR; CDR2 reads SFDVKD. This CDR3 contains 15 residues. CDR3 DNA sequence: TGTGCCACCAGCGACACGACAGGGATGGACTATGGCTACACCTTC. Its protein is CATSDTTGMDYGYTF.

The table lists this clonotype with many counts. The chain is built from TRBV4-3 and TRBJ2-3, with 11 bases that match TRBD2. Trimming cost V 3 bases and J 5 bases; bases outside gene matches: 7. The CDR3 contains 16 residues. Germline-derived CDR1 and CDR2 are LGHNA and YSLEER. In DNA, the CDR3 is TGCGCCAGCAGCCAGGGTAGCGGGGGGGAAATAGATACGCAGTATTTT. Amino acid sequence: CASSQGSGGEIDTQYF.

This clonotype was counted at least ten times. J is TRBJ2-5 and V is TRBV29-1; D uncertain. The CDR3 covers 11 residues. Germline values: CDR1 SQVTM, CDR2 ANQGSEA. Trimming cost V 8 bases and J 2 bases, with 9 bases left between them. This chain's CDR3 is CSCALQETQYF. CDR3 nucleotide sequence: TGCAGCTGTGCATTACAAGAGACCCAGTACTTC.

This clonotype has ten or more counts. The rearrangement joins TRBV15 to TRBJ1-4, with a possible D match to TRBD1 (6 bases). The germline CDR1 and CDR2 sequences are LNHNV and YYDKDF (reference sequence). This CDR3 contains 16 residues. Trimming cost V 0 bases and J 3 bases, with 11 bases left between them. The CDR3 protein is CATSRDVGTPNEKLFF. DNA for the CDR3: TGTGCCACCAGCAGAGATGTAGGGACACCTAATGAAAAACTGTTTTTT.

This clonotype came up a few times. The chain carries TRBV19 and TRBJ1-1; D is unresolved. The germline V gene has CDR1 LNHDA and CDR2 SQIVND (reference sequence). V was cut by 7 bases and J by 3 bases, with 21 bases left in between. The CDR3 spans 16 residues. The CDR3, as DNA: TGTGCCAGTACAAAATCCCCGGCTGGATGGGACACTGAAGCTTTCTTT. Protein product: CASTKSPAGWDTEAFF.

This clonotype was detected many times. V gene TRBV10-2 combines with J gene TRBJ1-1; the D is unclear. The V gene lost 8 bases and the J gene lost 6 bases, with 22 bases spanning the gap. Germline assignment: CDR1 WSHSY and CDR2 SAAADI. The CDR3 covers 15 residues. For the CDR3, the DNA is TGCGCCAGCTCAATCTCCGGGTCACCCAAGGCTGAAGCTTTCTTT. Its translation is CASSISGSPKAEAFF.

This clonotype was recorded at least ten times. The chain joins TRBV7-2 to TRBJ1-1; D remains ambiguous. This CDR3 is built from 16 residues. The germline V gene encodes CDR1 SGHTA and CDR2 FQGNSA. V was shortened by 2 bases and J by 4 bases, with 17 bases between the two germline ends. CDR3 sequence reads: CASSLRMVRDGTEAFF. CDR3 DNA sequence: TGTGCCAGCAGCTTAAGAATGGTAAGGGATGGCACTGAAGCTTTCTTT.

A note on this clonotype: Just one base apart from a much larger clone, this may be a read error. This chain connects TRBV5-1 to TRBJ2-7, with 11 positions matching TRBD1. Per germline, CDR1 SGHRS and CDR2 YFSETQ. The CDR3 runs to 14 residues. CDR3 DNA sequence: TGCGCCAGCAGCCCTTGGACAGGGGGCGACGAGCAGAACTTC. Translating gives CASSPWTGGDEQNF.

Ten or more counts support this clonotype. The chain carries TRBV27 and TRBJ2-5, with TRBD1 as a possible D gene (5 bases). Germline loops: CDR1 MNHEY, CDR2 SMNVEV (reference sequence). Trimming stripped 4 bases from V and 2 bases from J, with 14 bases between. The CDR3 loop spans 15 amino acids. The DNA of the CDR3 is TGTGCCAGCAGTTCAAAACAACAGGAGCAAGAGACCCAGTACTTC. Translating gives CASSSKQQEQETQYF.

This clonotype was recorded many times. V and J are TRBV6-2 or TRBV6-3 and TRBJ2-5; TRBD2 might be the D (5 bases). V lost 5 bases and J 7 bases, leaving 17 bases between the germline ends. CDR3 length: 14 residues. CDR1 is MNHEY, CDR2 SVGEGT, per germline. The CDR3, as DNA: TGTGCCAGCAGTCCGGGCAGTGCCGCGGGGACCCAGTACTTC. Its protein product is CASSPGSAAGTQYF.

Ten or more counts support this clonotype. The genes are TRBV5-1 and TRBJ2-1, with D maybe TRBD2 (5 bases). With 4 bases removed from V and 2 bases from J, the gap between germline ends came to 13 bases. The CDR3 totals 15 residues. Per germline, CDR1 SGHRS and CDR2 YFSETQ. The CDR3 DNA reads TGCGCCAGCAGCCCCACTAGTATTACCTACAATGAGCAGTTCTTC. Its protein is CASSPTSITYNEQFF.

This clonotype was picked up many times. The CDR3: CASQHVAGGPPELFF. DNA of the CDR3: TGCGCCAGCCAACATGTAGCGGGAGGGCCGCCGGAGCTGTTTTTT. The rearrangement joins TRBV5-1 to TRBJ2-2; 11 nucleotides match TRBD2. The CDR3 is 15 amino acids. The V gene end was trimmed by 7 bases and the J gene end by 10 bases; junction bases not matched to a gene: 12. Germline V lookup: CDR1 SGHRS, CDR2 YFSETQ.

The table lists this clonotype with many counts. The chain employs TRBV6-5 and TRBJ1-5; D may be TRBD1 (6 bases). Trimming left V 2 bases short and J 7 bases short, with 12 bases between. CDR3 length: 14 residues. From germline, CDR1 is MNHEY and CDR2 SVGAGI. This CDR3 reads CASSYEGDLQPQHF. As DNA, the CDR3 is TGTGCCAGCAGTTACGAGGGGGACCTGCAGCCCCAGCATTTT.

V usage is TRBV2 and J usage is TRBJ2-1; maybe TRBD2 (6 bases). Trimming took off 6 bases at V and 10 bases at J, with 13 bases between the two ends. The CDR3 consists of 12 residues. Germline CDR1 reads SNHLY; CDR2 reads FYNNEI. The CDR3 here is CASRSLADEQFF. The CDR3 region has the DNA TGTGCCAGCAGATCACTAGCAGACGAGCAGTTCTTC.

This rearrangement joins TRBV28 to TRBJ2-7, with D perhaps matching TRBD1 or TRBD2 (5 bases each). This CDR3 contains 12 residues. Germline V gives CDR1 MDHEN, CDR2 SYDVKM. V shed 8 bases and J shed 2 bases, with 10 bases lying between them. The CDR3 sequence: CASRDLPYEQYF. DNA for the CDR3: TGTGCCAGCCGGGACCTACCCTACGAGCAGTACTTC.

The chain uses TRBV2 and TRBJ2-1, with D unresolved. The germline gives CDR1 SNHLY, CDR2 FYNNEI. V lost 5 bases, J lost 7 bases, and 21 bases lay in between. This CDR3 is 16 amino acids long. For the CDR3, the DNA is TGTGCCAGCAGTAATCCGGAAGGTACCGGCAGGAATGAGCAGTTCTTC. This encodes CASSNPEGTGRNEQFF.